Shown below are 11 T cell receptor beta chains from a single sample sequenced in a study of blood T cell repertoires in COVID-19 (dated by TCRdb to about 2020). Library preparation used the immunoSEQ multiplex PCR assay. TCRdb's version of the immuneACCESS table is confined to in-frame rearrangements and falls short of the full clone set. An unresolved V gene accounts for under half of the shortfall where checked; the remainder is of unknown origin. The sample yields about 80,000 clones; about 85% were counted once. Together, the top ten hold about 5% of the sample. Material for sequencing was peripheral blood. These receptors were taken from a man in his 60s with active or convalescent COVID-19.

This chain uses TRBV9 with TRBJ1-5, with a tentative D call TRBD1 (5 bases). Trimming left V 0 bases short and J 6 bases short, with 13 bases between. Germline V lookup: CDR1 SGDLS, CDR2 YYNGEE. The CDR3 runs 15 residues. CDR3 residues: CASSVAGGDGQPQHF. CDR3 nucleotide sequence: TGTGCCAGCAGCGTAGCCGGGGGAGACGGTCAGCCCCAGCATTTT.

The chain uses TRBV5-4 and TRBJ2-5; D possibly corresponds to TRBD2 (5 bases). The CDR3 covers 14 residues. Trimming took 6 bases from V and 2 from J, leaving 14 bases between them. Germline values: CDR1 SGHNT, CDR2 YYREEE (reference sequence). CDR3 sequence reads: CASMVSTGQETQYF. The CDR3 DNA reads TGTGCCAGCATGGTATCGACGGGGCAAGAGACCCAGTACTTC.

The CDR3 reads CASSQQGGAGYEQYF. The CDR3 DNA is TGTGCCAGCAGCCAGCAGGGAGGTGCTGGCTACGAGCAGTACTTC. V gene TRBV3-1 (or the pseudogene TRBV3-2) combines with J gene TRBJ2-7; D may be TRBD2 (6 bases). The CDR3 covers 15 residues. Germline CDR1 is LGHDT and CDR2 is YNNKEL (reference sequence). V was clipped by 3 bases and J by 3 bases, with 15 bases between them.

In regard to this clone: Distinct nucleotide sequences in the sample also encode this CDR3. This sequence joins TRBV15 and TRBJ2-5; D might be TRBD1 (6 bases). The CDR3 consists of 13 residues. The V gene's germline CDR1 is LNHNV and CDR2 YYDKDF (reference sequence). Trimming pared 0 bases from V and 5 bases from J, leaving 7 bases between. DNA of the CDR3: TGTGCCACCAGCAGAGATAGGGGGGAGACCCAGTACTTC. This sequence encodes CATSRDRGETQYF.

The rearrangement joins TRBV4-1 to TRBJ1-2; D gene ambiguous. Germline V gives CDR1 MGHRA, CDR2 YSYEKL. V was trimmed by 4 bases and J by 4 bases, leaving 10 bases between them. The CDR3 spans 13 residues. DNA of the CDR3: TGCGCCAGCAGCCTGCTAACGGGCTATGGCTACACCTTC. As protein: CASSLLTGYGYTF.

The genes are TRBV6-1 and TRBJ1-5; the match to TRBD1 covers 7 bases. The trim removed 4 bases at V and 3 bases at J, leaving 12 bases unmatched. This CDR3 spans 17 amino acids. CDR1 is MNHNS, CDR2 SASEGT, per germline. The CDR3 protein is CASSARKTGKYNQPQHF. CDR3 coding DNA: TGTGCCAGCAGTGCCCGAAAGACAGGGAAATACAATCAGCCCCAGCATTTT.

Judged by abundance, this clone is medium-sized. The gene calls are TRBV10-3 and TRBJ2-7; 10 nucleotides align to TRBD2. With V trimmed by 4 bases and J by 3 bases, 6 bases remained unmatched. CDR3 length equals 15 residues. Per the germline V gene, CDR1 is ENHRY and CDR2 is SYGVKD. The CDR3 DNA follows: TGTGCCATCAGTGTAGCGGGGGGAGTGATCTACGAGCAGTACTTC. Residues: CAISVAGGVIYEQYF.

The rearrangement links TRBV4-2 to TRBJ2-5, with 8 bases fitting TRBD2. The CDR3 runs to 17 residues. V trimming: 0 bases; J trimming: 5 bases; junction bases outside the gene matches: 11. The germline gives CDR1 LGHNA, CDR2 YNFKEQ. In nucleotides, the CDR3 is TGTGCCAGCAGCCAAGATCCCGTAGCGGGGAGGGTCGAGACCCAGTACTTC. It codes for CASSQDPVAGRVETQYF.

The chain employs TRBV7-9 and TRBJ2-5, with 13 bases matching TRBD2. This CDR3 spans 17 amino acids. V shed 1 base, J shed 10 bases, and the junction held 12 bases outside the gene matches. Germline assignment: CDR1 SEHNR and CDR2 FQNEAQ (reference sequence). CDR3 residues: CASSLGRGTSGARDQYF. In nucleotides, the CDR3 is TGTGCCAGCAGCTTAGGGAGAGGGACTAGCGGGGCTCGGGACCAGTACTTC. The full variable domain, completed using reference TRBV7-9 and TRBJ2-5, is DTGVSQNPRHKITKRGQNVTFRCDPISEHNRLYWYRQTLGQGPEFLTYFQNEAQLEKSRLLSDRFSAERPKGSFSTLEIQRTEQGDSAMYLCASSLGRGTSGARDQYFGPGTRLLVL.

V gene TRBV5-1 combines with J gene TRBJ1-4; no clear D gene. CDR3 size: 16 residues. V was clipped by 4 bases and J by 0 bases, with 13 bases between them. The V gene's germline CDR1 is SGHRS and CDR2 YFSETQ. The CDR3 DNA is TGCGCCAGCAGCAGCGGGTCATCGGCAACTAATGAAAAACTGTTTTTT. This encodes CASSSGSSATNEKLFF.

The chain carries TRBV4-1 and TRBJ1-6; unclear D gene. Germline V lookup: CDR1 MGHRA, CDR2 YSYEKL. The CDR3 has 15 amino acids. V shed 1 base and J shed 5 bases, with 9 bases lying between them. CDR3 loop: CASSQAQTNNSPLHF. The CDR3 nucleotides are TGCGCCAGCAGCCAAGCACAGACAAATAATTCACCCCTCCACTTT.